These 30 T cell receptor beta chains came from one sample sequenced in a study of blood T cell repertoires in COVID-19. Using immunoSEQ multiplex PCR, the repertoire was profiled, and TCRdb retains in-frame clones only, with some absent. The table has 140,000 or so clones, roughly 83% seen once. Sequencing was carried out using peripheral blood. The receptors derive from a woman of 80 years or more with acute or convalescent COVID-19.

The rearrangement uses TRBV29-1 and TRBJ2-5; 8 positions match TRBD1. The CDR3 consists of 14 residues. V lost 6 bases to trimming and J lost 5 bases; unmatched junction nucleotides: 11. CDR1 is SQVTM and CDR2 is ANQGSEA in the germline V gene. The CDR3 DNA follows: TGCAGCGTAGGAGACGACAGGGGAAGGGAGACCCAGTACTTC. This codes for CSVGDDRGRETQYF.

The chain is built from TRBV11-3 and TRBJ1-4; D not resolved. The CDR3 sequence is 13 residues long. V was shortened by 1 base and J by 8 bases, with 8 bases between the two germline ends. Germline V CDR1 and CDR2: SGHNT, YENEEA. The CDR3 sequence is CASSLGPGEKLFF. As DNA, the CDR3 is TGTGCCAGCAGCTTAGGCCCGGGAGAAAAACTGTTTTTT.

The V gene is TRBV9, the J gene TRBJ2-3; 9 bases line up with TRBD2. Looked up from germline, CDR1 is SGDLS and CDR2 is YYNGEE. This CDR3 has 15 residues. V lost 4 bases, J lost 9 bases, and 12 bases stayed unmatched. CDR3 DNA: TGTGCCAGCAGCAATAGCGGGGGTAGGCCGGGGACGCAGTATTTT. It encodes CASSNSGGRPGTQYF.

The chain combines TRBV2 with TRBJ1-5; perhaps TRBD1 as D (5 bases). V shed 4 bases and J shed 11 bases, with 18 bases lying between them. Germline CDR1 SNHLY, CDR2 FYNNEI. The CDR3 sequence is 14 residues long. The CDR3 DNA reads TGTGCCAGCAGTGGGGGCCGCAAGAGTAAGGCCCAGCATTTT. Its translation: CASSGGRKSKAQHF.

This clone was seen a single time. The V and J genes are TRBV3-1 (or the pseudogene TRBV3-2) and TRBJ1-1, with 7 nucleotides matching TRBD1. V shed 6 bases, J shed 5 bases, and the junction held 12 bases outside the gene matches. Germline assignment: CDR1 LGHDT and CDR2 YNNKEL (reference sequence). The CDR3 is made up of 15 amino acids. Here the CDR3 DNA reads TGTGCCAGCAGACAGGGGCAAAATTCGAGAACTGAAGCTTTCTTT. This encodes CASRQGQNSRTEAFF.

The rearrangement joins TRBV7-2 to TRBJ1-2; the D is unclear. Trimming took 4 bases from V and 6 from J, leaving 9 bases between them. CDR3 length equals 12 residues. Germline V gene lookup returns CDR1 SGHTA and CDR2 FQGNSA. CDR3 nucleotides: TGTGCCAGCAGCTCTTTTATAGATGGCTACACCTTC. It specifies CASSSFIDGYTF. Full variable domain (rest looked up from reference TRBV7-2 and TRBJ1-2): GAGVSQSPSNKVTEKGKDVELRCDPISGHTALYWYRQSLGQGLEFLIYFQGNSAPDKSGLPSDRFSAERTGGSVSTLTIQRTQQEDSAVYLCASSSFIDGYTFGSGTRLTVV.

The chain employs TRBV4-2 and TRBJ1-4; TRBD1 might be the D (5 bases). CDR3 length: 16 residues. Trimming shortened V by 3 bases and J by 7 bases, and 18 bases separated the two germline ends. The germline V gene has CDR1 LGHNA and CDR2 YNFKEQ. CDR3: CASSQAAGTGSEKLFF. In DNA form, the CDR3 reads TGTGCCAGCAGCCAGGCTGCAGGGACCGGGAGTGAAAAACTGTTTTTT.

This rearrangement joins TRBV19 to TRBJ1-2; D uncertain. The ends were cut back, 3 bases at V and 4 bases at J, with 15 bases in the middle. The CDR3 is 15 amino acids. Per the germline V gene, CDR1 is LNHDA and CDR2 is SQIVND (reference sequence). The CDR3 sequence: CASSIEGRPGYGYTF. Here the CDR3 DNA reads TGTGCCAGTAGTATCGAGGGCCGCCCCGGCTATGGCTACACCTTC.

The rearrangement links TRBV19 to TRBJ2-2; 7 bases align to TRBD1. This CDR3 comprises 15 residues. In germline, CDR1 is LNHDA, CDR2 SQIVND (reference sequence). J was trimmed by 6 bases and V by 7 bases; bases with no gene match: 11. CDR3 bases: TGTGCCAGTACCAATCAGGCAGGGGGTCCCGGGGAGCTGTTTTTT. As protein: CASTNQAGGPGELFF.

V is TRBV4-1 and J is TRBJ1-5, with 8 positions matching TRBD1. Germline V gene data show CDR1 as MGHRA and CDR2 as YSYEKL. This CDR3 contains 17 residues. With V trimmed by 4 bases and J by 2 bases, 10 bases remained unmatched. CDR3 sequence (DNA): TGCGCCAGCAGCCCTGCCAGACAGGGGAAGGGCAATCAGCCCCAGCATTTT. Protein product: CASSPARQGKGNQPQHF.

This clone was detected only once. The chain uses TRBV15 and TRBJ1-2; unclear D gene. V shed 0 bases and J shed 0 bases, with 8 bases lying between them. CDR1 is LNHNV, CDR2 YYDKDF, per germline (reference sequence). This CDR3 is built from 15 residues. CDR3 bases: TGTGCCACCAGCAGAGACGGGTCCCCTAACTATGGCTACACCTTC. Encoded protein: CATSRDGSPNYGYTF.

V is TRBV9 and J is TRBJ1-3; the D gene is possibly TRBD1 (6 bases). The CDR3 length is 17 residues. V was trimmed by 6 bases and J by 0 bases, leaving 19 bases between them. The germline CDR1 and CDR2 sequences are SGDLS and YYNGEE. In DNA, the CDR3 is TGTGCCAGCACCAAAACACCAGACAGGAACTCTGGAAACACCATATATTTT. Translated: CASTKTPDRNSGNTIYF.

This clone was counted only a few times. This chain uses TRBV9 with TRBJ1-2; possibly TRBD1 for D (5 bases). V was shortened by 4 bases and J by 5 bases, with 12 bases between the two germline ends. This CDR3 contains 13 residues. Germline values: CDR1 SGDLS, CDR2 YYNGEE. CDR3 DNA sequence: TGTGCCAGCAGCCCCAGGGCCGGTTATGGCTACACCTTC. Translation gives CASSPRAGYGYTF.

V usage is TRBV6-5 and J usage is TRBJ1-4; maybe TRBD1 (5 bases). CDR1 is MNHEY, CDR2 SVGAGI, per germline. V was pared by 2 bases and J by 8 bases, with 12 bases between. This CDR3 has 14 amino acids. In DNA form, the CDR3 reads TGTGCCAGCAGTTACGGTCAGGGCGGAGAAAAACTGTTTTTT. Amino acids: CASSYGQGGEKLFF.

This sequence joins TRBV6-5 and TRBJ1-1, with D perhaps matching TRBD1 (5 bases). Germline V gene sequence: CDR1 MNHEY, CDR2 SVGAGI. This CDR3 region has 12 residues. V lost 8 bases and J 0 bases, leaving 7 bases between the germline ends. CDR3 in DNA: TGTGCCAGCGGACACCTGAACACTGAAGCTTTCTTT. It translates to CASGHLNTEAFF.

The gene calls are TRBV19 and TRBJ1-1; 7 bases are shared with TRBD1. Per germline, CDR1 LNHDA and CDR2 SQIVND (reference sequence). The J segment lost 4 bases and the V segment lost 9 bases, leaving 11 bases of the junction unmatched. This CDR3 contains 14 residues. As DNA, the CDR3 is TGTGCCAGCGACAGGGAGTCGGGCGGCACTGAAGCTTTCTTT. Translated: CASDRESGGTEAFF. The full variable domain, completed using reference TRBV19 and TRBJ1-1, is DGGITQSPKYLFRKEGQNVTLSCEQNLNHDAMYWYRQDPGQGLRLIYYSQIVNDFQKGDIAEGYSVSREKKESFPLTVTSAQKNPTAFYLCASDRESGGTEAFFGQGTRLTVV.

The V gene is TRBV7-3, the J gene TRBJ2-6; tentatively, D is TRBD2 (7 bases). The CDR3 is 18 residues long. The V gene's germline CDR1 is SGHTA and CDR2 FQGTGA. V was trimmed by 8 bases and J by 2 bases, leaving 22 bases between them. The CDR3, as DNA: TGTGCCAGCGGCCCACGCGGGGGCTTGACTGCTGGGGCCAACGTCCTGACTTTC. Translated: CASGPRGGLTAGANVLTF.

V gene TRBV6-2 or TRBV6-3 combines with J gene TRBJ1-5; unclear D gene. CDR3 length: 14 amino acids. The ends were cut back, 4 bases at V and 7 bases at J, with 14 bases in the middle. Germline CDR1 is MNHEY and CDR2 is SVGEGT. The chain's CDR3 is CASSSQRGLQPQHF. CDR3 nucleotides: TGTGCCAGCAGTTCCCAACGCGGGCTGCAGCCCCAGCATTTT.

This clone appeared a few times. This sequence joins TRBV13 and TRBJ1-1; D remains ambiguous. CDR3 size: 14 residues. Trimming took 3 bases from V and 2 from J, leaving 10 bases between them. CDR1 is PRHDT, CDR2 FYEKMQ, per germline (reference sequence). The CDR3 spells CASSFWQINTEAFF. The DNA of the CDR3 is TGTGCCAGCAGCTTCTGGCAGATAAACACTGAAGCTTTCTTT.

This rearrangement joins TRBV18 to TRBJ1-1; 7 bases align to TRBD1. J lost 1 base, V lost 3 bases, and 5 bases had no gene match. This CDR3 is 15 amino acids long. Germline lookup yields CDR1 KGHSH and CDR2 LQKENI. The CDR3 here is CASSPLQGKNTEAFF. In nucleotides, the CDR3 is TGTGCCAGCTCACCTTTACAGGGGAAGAACACTGAAGCTTTCTTT.

The rearrangement links TRBV10-3 to TRBJ1-6; TRBD1 might be the D (5 bases). Deletions cut 3 bases from V and 7 bases from J, with 13 bases between. Germline V gives CDR1 ENHRY, CDR2 SYGVKD. The CDR3 consists of 15 residues. CDR3 amino acids: CAISDQGSGNSPLHF. The CDR3 DNA reads TGTGCCATCAGTGACCAGGGTAGTGGGAATTCACCCCTCCACTTT.

This clone has only a few counts. V gene TRBV7-9 combines with J gene TRBJ2-7, with D possibly matching TRBD1 (6 bases). The V and J ends lost 5 bases and 1 base respectively, with 12 bases between them. CDR3 length: 14 amino acids. Germline lookup yields CDR1 SEHNR and CDR2 FQNEAQ (reference sequence). CDR3 in DNA: TGTGCCAGCAGCCCAGACAGGACTTCCTACGAGCAGTACTTC. Translation gives CASSPDRTSYEQYF.

The genes are TRBV19 and TRBJ1-1, with D possibly TRBD1 on 5 matching bases. CDR1 is LNHDA and CDR2 is SQIVND in the germline V gene (reference sequence). This CDR3 is 14 amino acids long. V was shortened by 5 bases and J by 1 base, with 11 bases between the two germline ends. CDR3 residues: CASSDSFRNTEAFF. The CDR3 bases are TGTGCCAGTAGTGACAGTTTCAGGAACACTGAAGCTTTCTTT. The full variable domain, with the rest looked up from reference TRBV19 and TRBJ1-1, is DGGITQSPKYLFRKEGQNVTLSCEQNLNHDAMYWYRQDPGQGLRLIYYSQIVNDFQKGDIAEGYSVSREKKESFPLTVTSAQKNPTAFYLCASSDSFRNTEAFFGQGTRLTVV.

The chain carries TRBV9 and TRBJ2-5, with D maybe TRBD1 (6 bases). The CDR3 loop spans 15 amino acids. V was shortened by 3 bases and J by 3 bases, with 15 bases between the two germline ends. The germline V gene has CDR1 SGDLS and CDR2 YYNGEE. CDR3 protein: CASSATNRVEETQYF. The CDR3 DNA follows: TGTGCCAGCAGCGCCACCAACAGGGTTGAAGAGACCCAGTACTTC.

The genes are TRBV19 and TRBJ1-5; D is unclear. Germline V gene lookup returns CDR1 LNHDA and CDR2 SQIVND (reference sequence). V dropped 2 bases and J dropped 4 bases, with 9 bases sitting between them. This CDR3 is 14 amino acids long. Here the CDR3 reads CASSILSLNQPQHF. In DNA, the CDR3 is TGTGCCAGTAGTATACTAAGCCTAAATCAGCCCCAGCATTTT.

The chain has TRBV4-3 and TRBJ2-1; weak D call: TRBD2 (7 bases). Germline CDR1 and CDR2: LGHNA and YSLEER. The CDR3 runs 16 residues. Trimming took off 0 bases at V and 5 bases at J, with 14 bases between the two ends. The DNA for the CDR3 is TGCGCCAGCAGCCAAGAGGGGGGGGCCCTCGACAATGAGCAGTTCTTC. Protein sequence: CASSQEGGALDNEQFF.

The chain uses TRBV20-1 and TRBJ2-3; D call uncertain. CDR1 and CDR2 from the germline V gene are DFQATT and SNEGSKA (reference sequence). The CDR3 spans 14 residues. V was clipped by 3 bases and J by 2 bases, with 12 bases between them. CDR3: CSASSVGPTDTQYF. DNA of the CDR3: TGCAGTGCTAGTTCCGTTGGCCCCACAGATACGCAGTATTTT.

The genes are TRBV5-1 and TRBJ2-3; 11 bases agree with TRBD2. The V segment lost 7 bases and the J segment 5 bases; nucleotides outside the gene matches: 15. The CDR3 contains 17 residues. Germline V gives CDR1 SGHRS, CDR2 YFSETQ. CDR3 residues: CASALGNSGGAIDTQYF. The CDR3 nucleotides read TGCGCCAGCGCCCTCGGTAATAGCGGGGGGGCCATAGATACGCAGTATTTT.

In this sample, this clone turned up once. The chain combines TRBV5-1 with TRBJ2-7, with 8 bases matching TRBD1. Germline V lookup: CDR1 SGHRS, CDR2 YFSETQ. Trimming took 0 bases from V and 2 from J; bases not matched to a gene: 4. The CDR3 runs to 15 residues. This chain's CDR3 is CASSLEDRVTYEQYF. The DNA of the CDR3 is TGCGCCAGCAGCTTGGAGGACAGGGTAACCTACGAGCAGTACTTC. The whole variable domain, remainder taken from reference TRBV5-1 and TRBJ2-7, is KAGVTQTPRYLIKTRGQQVTLSCSPISGHRSVSWYQQTPGQGLQFLFEYFSETQRNKGNFPGRFSGRQFSNSRSEMNVSTLELGDSALYLCASSLEDRVTYEQYFGPGTRLTVT.

The CDR3 DNA sequence: TGTGCCAGCAGCCTTTCCCCCTGCGAGCAGTACTTC. Translation: CASSLSPCEQYF. V and J are TRBV21-1 and TRBJ2-7; the table gives TRBD2 as D, unverified against the DNA. TRBV21-1 is a pseudogene locus. The CDR3 length is 12 residues.